The clone carrying this T cell receptor (beta chain) showed up just a few times. The target antigen is unknown. Per germline, CDR1 SQVTM and CDR2 ANQGSEA. The ends were cut back, 4 bases at V and 0 bases at J, with 15 bases in the middle. The CDR3 totals 15 residues. The data are from a study of beta chain features in type 1 diabetes. General study findings and limits: Across patients, naive, central memory and Treg TCRB repertoires exhibited apparently greater similarity than was observed across healthy donors. There was a moderate but significant shortening of TCRB CDR3s in all four CD4+ subsets of Type 1 diabetes patients. At VDJ recombination sites, type 1 diabetes patients had fewer insertions and more deleted nucleotides.

Investigators reverse transcribed all isolated RNA, so they sequenced expressed TCRB transcripts. Sequencing used immunoSEQ multiplex PCR; TCRdb keeps in-frame clones, though not all of them. The sample includes around 40,000 clones, about 66% seen only once; the top ten take 2% to 2.5%. The sample was Tregs from blood. J is TRBJ1-2 and V is TRBV29-1; D unclear. This TCR was sampled from a woman aged 18-29 years with type 1 diabetes. The CDR3 loop is CSVVSVLASNYGYTF. CDR3 DNA sequence: TGCAGCGTTGTCTCGGTCTTAGCTTCTAACTATGGCTACACCTTC.